The source of this TCR beta chain is a study of blood T cell repertoires in COVID-19. Study details: The United States, Italy and Spain supplied acute and convalescent COVID-19 samples. From T cells, B-cell-depleted T cells, or PBMCs came the material, which was cDNA or gDNA.

The CDR3 has 14 residues. CDR1 and CDR2 from the germline V gene are MNHNY and SVGAGI (reference sequence). V shed 6 bases and J 4 bases; nucleotides not matched to a gene: 5. Per the authors' pipeline: Quantification of nucleated cells was approximated via reference gene primer amplification. Produced via immunoSEQ multiplex PCR; TCRdb's table is partial and in-frame only. That table is the source of V, J and clone size, and D and trimming were worked out from the DNA. The table records tens of thousands of clones, about 83% of them present only once. This sequence joins TRBV6-6 and TRBJ2-1; 8 bases align to TRBD2. The origin of this receptor is a woman aged 55-69 years with acute or convalescent COVID-19. The sequenced material came from peripheral blood. CDR3 region: CASRLGGAYNEQFF. CDR3 nucleotides: TGTGCCAGCAGACTCGGGGGGGCTTACAATGAGCAGTTCTTC.